Shown below are 14 T cell receptor beta chains from a single sample sequenced in a study of human T cells and chemical hapten exposure. Each CDR3 protein gets one entry after TCRdb re-called the RACE reads with MiXCR. The data contain some 54,000 distinct CDR3 sequences, 7.5% to 10% of them singletons. Time point denoted: patch test 2, 6 weeks after DPC sensitization. Treatment reported: therapeutic diphenylcyclopropenone sensitization with weekly scalp DPC. The material sequenced was whole blood, taken in connection with sensitization to the hapten diphenylcyclopropenone (DPC). The receptor set was obtained from a woman in her 50s with alopecia areata. Some clones in this sample may be carry-over from other donors' samples.

This chain links TRBV6-2 or TRBV6-3 with TRBJ2-1; D perhaps matches TRBD2 (7 bases). The CDR3 is made up of 15 amino acids. The V gene lost 7 bases and the J gene lost 8 bases, with 21 bases spanning the gap. Germline CDR1 reads MNHEY; CDR2 reads SVGEGT. The CDR3 sequence is CASTPQRGGLDEQFF. In nucleotides, the CDR3 is TGTGCCAGCACCCCGCAGAGGGGGGGCCTCGATGAGCAGTTCTTC.

The J gene is TRBJ2-7, the V gene TRBV28; unclear D gene. Trimming removed 2 bases from V and 4 bases from J, with 12 bases in between. Per germline, CDR1 MDHEN and CDR2 SYDVKM. The CDR3 covers 14 residues. Written as DNA, the CDR3 is TGTGCCAGCAGTTTAGAAGGGATTAAATACGAGCAGTACTTC. Amino acid sequence: CASSLEGIKYEQYF. Full variable domain (outside the CDR3, taken from reference TRBV28 and TRBJ2-7): DVKVTQSSRYLVKRTGEKVFLECVQDMDHENMFWYRQDPGLGLRLIYFSYDVKMKEKGDIPEGYSVSREKKERFSLILESASTNQTSMYLCASSLEGIKYEQYFGPGTRLTVT.

The chain carries TRBV28 and TRBJ2-7; no firm D call. Trimming took 5 bases from V and 3 from J, leaving 2 bases between them. Germline lookup yields CDR1 MDHEN and CDR2 SYDVKM. This CDR3 has 10 residues. CDR3 region: CASSHYEQYF. Here the CDR3 DNA reads TGTGCCAGCAGTCACTACGAGCAGTACTTC.

At least ten counts were recorded for this clonotype. The rearrangement links TRBV7-2 to TRBJ2-5, with 8 bases lining up with TRBD2. J was trimmed by 2 bases and V by 4 bases; bases with no gene match: 9. CDR3 length: 16 amino acids. The germline V gene encodes CDR1 SGHTA and CDR2 FQGNSA. The CDR3 nucleotides are TGTGCCAGCAGCTCGAGTAGCACGGGAGGGCAAGAGACCCAGTACTTC. The encoded protein is CASSSSSTGGQETQYF.

This sequence joins TRBV28 and TRBJ2-1; the D is unclear. The CDR3 runs 15 residues. Trimming took 6 bases from V and 0 from J, leaving 12 bases between them. Germline V CDR1 and CDR2: MDHEN, SYDVKM. CDR3 DNA sequence: TGTGCCAGCAGCCGCCCACCGCCCTCCTACAATGAGCAGTTCTTC. Its protein product is CASSRPPPSYNEQFF.

This chain connects TRBV3-1 to TRBJ2-5; the D gene could be TRBD1 or TRBD2 (6 bases each). This CDR3 has 13 residues. Trimming removed 3 bases at V and 5 bases at J, with 10 bases between. The germline CDR1 and CDR2 sequences are LGHDT and YNNKEL (reference sequence). CDR3 sequence (DNA): TGTGCCAGCAGCCAGGGGGGCGTCGAGACCCAGTACTTC. Amino acid sequence: CASSQGGVETQYF.

The V and J genes are TRBV6-2 or TRBV6-3 and TRBJ1-1; D remains unclear. Germline V gene lookup returns CDR1 MNHEY and CDR2 SVGEGT. The germline V and J ends were trimmed by 8 bases and 0 bases, with 16 bases remaining between them. The CDR3 is 15 amino acids. Here the CDR3 DNA reads TGTGCCAGCTGGCGCCGGGCGCCCATGAACACTGAAGCTTTCTTT. It encodes CASWRRAPMNTEAFF.

The chain has TRBV28 and TRBJ1-2; D not certain. CDR3 length: 13 residues. Germline assignment: CDR1 MDHEN and CDR2 SYDVKM. The V end was cut by 3 bases, the J end by 2 bases, with 7 bases between. The CDR3 nucleotides read TGTGCCAGCAGTTTTCTAGGGAACTATGGCTACACCTTC. Its translation is CASSFLGNYGYTF.

The chain is built from TRBV6-5 and TRBJ1-1, with D possibly being TRBD1 (5 bases). Germline values: CDR1 MNHEY, CDR2 SVGAGI. V was clipped by 4 bases and J by 6 bases, with 15 bases between them. The CDR3 length is 14 residues. CDR3 region: CASSSPSGVSEAFF. The CDR3 DNA reads TGTGCCAGCAGTTCACCCTCGGGGGTTTCTGAAGCTTTCTTT.

This clonotype appeared many times. The V gene is TRBV18, the J gene TRBJ2-5; unclear D gene. The V and J ends lost 6 bases and 5 bases respectively, with 13 bases between them. Germline CDR1 and CDR2: KGHSH and LQKENI. The CDR3 runs 13 residues. CDR3 protein: CASSSSMGETQYF. CDR3 nucleotide sequence: TGTGCCAGCTCGTCGAGCATGGGCGAGACCCAGTACTTC.

This clonotype was observed many times. V gene TRBV29-1 combines with J gene TRBJ1-3; D may be TRBD1 (6 bases). Germline V gene data show CDR1 as SQVTM and CDR2 as ANQGSEA. CDR3 size: 14 residues. The V gene lost 4 bases and the J gene lost 0 bases, with 10 bases spanning the gap. This CDR3 reads CSVGGHGSGNTIYF. CDR3 coding DNA: TGCAGCGTTGGGGGACACGGCTCTGGAAACACCATATATTTT.

The J gene is TRBJ2-1, the V gene TRBV24-1, with D maybe TRBD1 (6 bases). This CDR3 contains 13 residues. Germline V gene data show CDR1 as KGHDR and CDR2 as SFDVKD. V lost 5 bases and J 9 bases, leaving 13 bases between the germline ends. CDR3 sequence reads: CATSATGRGEQFF. CDR3 DNA: TGTGCCACCAGTGCTACAGGGCGAGGTGAGCAGTTCTTC.

This clonotype was seen a handful of times. The chain uses TRBV18 and TRBJ1-2, with D tentatively TRBD1 (5 bases). CDR1 and CDR2 (germline): KGHSH, LQKENI. The CDR3 is made up of 14 amino acids. The germline V and J ends were trimmed by 2 bases and 8 bases, with 15 bases remaining between them. CDR3 region: CASSPASGPEGYTF. In DNA, the CDR3 is TGTGCCAGCTCACCAGCCTCAGGGCCAGAGGGCTACACCTTC.

This clonotype was seen a few times. The genes are TRBV27 and TRBJ1-6; no firm D call. CDR1 and CDR2 (germline): MNHEY, SMNVEV (reference sequence). The CDR3 is made up of 15 amino acids. Trimming removed 8 bases from V and 0 bases from J, with 11 bases in between. The CDR3 nucleotides are TGTGCCAGCGGCGAGCCCTTCTCCTATAATTCACCCCTCCACTTT. It encodes CASGEPFSYNSPLHF.